This T cell receptor (beta chain) was sequenced in a study of cytomegalovirus exposure and HLA in healthy donors. On the study more broadly: Clustering assigned about 79% of the approximately 400 genotyped donors to the Caucasian-associated ancestry cluster. Whole-study findings and limits: It was shown in a later analysis that HLA-associated TCR beta chains were more clonally expanded than other, equally common chains.

This clone was observed a few times. The target antigen is unknown. Primers: 60 Vbeta forward and 13 Jbeta reverse. Sequencing used immunoSEQ multiplex PCR; TCRdb keeps in-frame clones, though not all of them. Among some 170,000 clones listed, about 69% were seen once. The germline V gene has CDR1 SNHLY and CDR2 FYNNEI. V was clipped by 7 bases and J by 4 bases; unmatched bases: 11. This CDR3 is built from 15 residues. The sample taken for sequencing was PBMCs. The sequence came from a male donor in good health and CMV-seronegative. The chain couples TRBV2 to TRBJ2-3; 7 nucleotides align to TRBD1. CDR3 sequence reads: CASINIPDRPDTQYF. The CDR3 DNA sequence: TGTGCCAGCATTAACATACCGGACAGGCCAGATACGCAGTATTTT.